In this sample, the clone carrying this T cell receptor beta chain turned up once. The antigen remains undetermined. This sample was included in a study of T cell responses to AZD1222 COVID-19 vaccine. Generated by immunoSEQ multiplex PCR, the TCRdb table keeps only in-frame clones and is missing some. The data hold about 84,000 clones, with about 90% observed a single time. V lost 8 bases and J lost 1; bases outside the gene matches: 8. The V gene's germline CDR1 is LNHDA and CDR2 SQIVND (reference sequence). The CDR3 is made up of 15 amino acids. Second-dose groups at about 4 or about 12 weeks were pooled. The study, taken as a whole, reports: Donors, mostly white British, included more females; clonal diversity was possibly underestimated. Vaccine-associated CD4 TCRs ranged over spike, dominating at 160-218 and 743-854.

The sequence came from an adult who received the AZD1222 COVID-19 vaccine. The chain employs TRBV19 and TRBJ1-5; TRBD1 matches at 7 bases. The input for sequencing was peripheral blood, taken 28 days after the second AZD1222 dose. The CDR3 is CASGEQGSSNQPQHF. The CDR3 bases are TGTGCCAGTGGGGAACAGGGGTCGAGCAATCAGCCCCAGCATTTT.